A single sample is the source of the 24 T cell receptor beta chains below, sequenced in a study of cytomegalovirus exposure and HLA in healthy donors. TCRdb's table, derived via immunoSEQ multiplex PCR, lists solely in-frame clones and lacks some. This sample has roughly 80,000 clones, with roughly 94% found just once. The specimen was PBMCs. Receptors originate from a woman in her late teens or twenties in good health and CMV-seropositive.

The chain recombines TRBV6-6 with TRBJ1-5, with D maybe TRBD1 (6 bases). V dropped 6 bases and J dropped 3 bases, with 18 bases sitting between them. This CDR3 region has 16 residues. Germline V gives CDR1 MNHNY, CDR2 SVGAGI (reference sequence). DNA for the CDR3: TGTGCCAGCAGCCCAGAACCCACAGGGTTCAATCAGCCCCAGCATTTT. Protein product: CASSPEPTGFNQPQHF.

The chain links TRBV6-5 to TRBJ1-5, with D possibly TRBD1 on 6 matching bases. This CDR3 is 14 amino acids long. Between the trimmed V and J ends, which lost 5 bases and 0 bases, there was a span of 8 bases. Germline V gene sequence: CDR1 MNHEY, CDR2 SVGAGI. CDR3 in DNA: TGTGCCAGCAGTAACAGGGTTAGCAATCAGCCCCAGCATTTT. Its translation is CASSNRVSNQPQHF.

This chain links TRBV15 with TRBJ2-1; D is perhaps TRBD1 (5 bases). Germline V gives CDR1 LNHNV, CDR2 YYDKDF (reference sequence). V was pared by 0 bases and J by 5 bases, with 11 bases between. The CDR3 runs to 15 residues. The CDR3 loop reads CATSRDQGSHNEQFF. The CDR3, as DNA: TGTGCCACCAGCAGAGATCAGGGCAGCCACAATGAGCAGTTCTTC.

The chain couples TRBV7-9 to TRBJ2-7, with D possibly matching TRBD1 (5 bases). The CDR3 totals 15 residues. Germline loops: CDR1 SEHNR, CDR2 FQNEAQ (reference sequence). Trimming took off 6 bases at V and 0 bases at J, with 15 bases between the two ends. The CDR3 loop is CASSPQTASSYEQYF. The CDR3 region has the DNA TGTGCCAGCAGTCCCCAGACAGCTAGCTCCTACGAGCAGTACTTC.

The chain combines TRBV10-1 with TRBJ1-5; 9 positions agree with TRBD1. V lost 5 bases to trimming and J lost 4 bases; unmatched junction nucleotides: 9. Germline V gene data show CDR1 as WNHNN and CDR2 as SYGVQD (reference sequence). This CDR3 spans 16 amino acids. This chain's CDR3 is CASSQTGTGKNQPQHF. The CDR3 bases are TGCGCCAGCAGTCAAACCGGGACAGGGAAGAATCAGCCCCAGCATTTT.

This rearrangement joins TRBV7-2 to TRBJ1-6; D is possibly TRBD1 (6 bases). In germline, CDR1 is SGHTA, CDR2 FQGNSA. V lost 6 bases to trimming and J lost 7 bases, with 22 bases between them. CDR3 length: 17 residues. CDR3 coding DNA: TGTGCCAGCAGTCTTGGGCCACAGGGTTTGTCAAATTCACCCCTCCACTTT. This codes for CASSLGPQGLSNSPLHF.

The chain joins TRBV5-4 to TRBJ1-1; 10 bases are a match to TRBD1. The germline V gene has CDR1 SGHNT and CDR2 YYREEE (reference sequence). This CDR3 spans 12 amino acids. Trimming cost V 4 bases and J 7 bases; bases outside gene matches: 1. In DNA, the CDR3 is TGTGCCAGCAGCGGGACAGGGGTTGAAGCTTTCTTT. Protein: CASSGTGVEAFF. Full variable domain (rest looked up from reference TRBV5-4 and TRBJ1-1): ETGVTQSPTHLIKTRGQQVTLRCSSQSGHNTVSWYQQALGQGPQFIFQYYREEENGRGNFPPRFSGLQFPNYSSELNVNALELDDSALYLCASSGTGVEAFFGQGTRLTVV.

The chain combines TRBV28 with TRBJ1-3; a weak D match, TRBD1 (6 bases). The CDR3 runs to 13 residues. Germline V lookup: CDR1 MDHEN, CDR2 SYDVKM. The V end lost 8 bases, the J end lost 3 bases, and 11 bases lay between the germline ends. CDR3 coding DNA: TGTGCCAGCGTTAGGGGGAATGGAAACACCATATATTTT. Amino acids: CASVRGNGNTIYF. The whole variable domain, filled in from reference TRBV28 and TRBJ1-3, reads DVKVTQSSRYLVKRTGEKVFLECVQDMDHENMFWYRQDPGLGLRLIYFSYDVKMKEKGDIPEGYSVSREKKERFSLILESASTNQTSMYLCASVRGNGNTIYFGEGSWLTVV.

In this sample, this clone turned up once. The chain joins TRBV9 to TRBJ1-1, with D possibly TRBD1 on 6 matching bases. Germline-derived CDR1 and CDR2 are SGDLS and YYNGEE. This CDR3 is 14 amino acids long. Trimming took 0 bases from V and 0 from J, leaving 6 bases between them. CDR3 loop: CASSVGDMNTEAFF. The CDR3 nucleotides are TGTGCCAGCAGCGTAGGGGACATGAACACTGAAGCTTTCTTT.

This sequence joins TRBV5-4 and TRBJ1-2, with a possible D match to TRBD1 (5 bases). Trimming cost V 2 bases and J 7 bases, with 15 bases left between them. The CDR3 length is 14 residues. Germline V lookup: CDR1 SGHNT, CDR2 YYREEE (reference sequence). The CDR3 reads CASSFIQGSGGYTF. The CDR3 coding sequence is TGTGCCAGCAGCTTCATTCAGGGATCGGGTGGCTACACCTTC.

The CDR3 DNA reads TGTGCCAGCAGCTTGGCCGGGGGTCTAGCCAAAAACATTCAGTACTTC. It specifies CASSLAGGLAKNIQYF. The gene calls are TRBV5-4 and TRBJ2-4; tentatively, D is TRBD2 (6 bases). The CDR3 runs 16 residues. The ends were cut back, 0 bases at V and 0 bases at J, with 10 bases in the middle. Germline lookup yields CDR1 SGHNT and CDR2 YYREEE (reference sequence).

The chain joins TRBV27 to TRBJ1-4; TRBD1 agrees at 7 bases. This CDR3 has 14 amino acids. V gave up 8 bases and J gave up 3 bases; unmatched junction bases: 6. The germline CDR1 and CDR2 sequences are MNHEY and SMNVEV (reference sequence). CDR3: CASGSQGANEKLFF. In nucleotides, the CDR3 is TGTGCCAGCGGAAGCCAGGGGGCTAATGAAAAACTGTTTTTT. The full variable domain, its missing parts supplied by reference TRBV27 and TRBJ1-4, is EAQVTQNPRYLITVTGKKLTVTCSQNMNHEYMSWYRQDPGLGLRQIYYSMNVEVTDKGDVPEGYKVSRKEKRNFPLILESPSPNQTSLYFCASGSQGANEKLFFGSGTQLSVL.

The genes are TRBV7-2 and TRBJ1-1; D is unclear. The length of the CDR3 is 12 residues. Germline V lookup: CDR1 SGHTA, CDR2 FQGNSA. V was pared by 6 bases and J by 5 bases, with 10 bases between. CDR3 nucleotides: TGTGCCAGCAGTTCTGTTGTAACTGAAGCTTTCTTT. Encoded protein: CASSSVVTEAFF. Filled out from reference TRBV7-2 and TRBJ1-1, the complete variable domain reads GAGVSQSPSNKVTEKGKDVELRCDPISGHTALYWYRQSLGQGLEFLIYFQGNSAPDKSGLPSDRFSAERTGGSVSTLTIQRTQQEDSAVYLCASSSVVTEAFFGQGTRLTVV.

CDR3: CASSGPTGTGTDTQYF. The CDR3 bases are TGTGCCAGCAGTGGCCCTACCGGGACAGGCACAGATACGCAGTATTTT. The rearrangement uses TRBV27 and TRBJ2-3, with 7 positions matching TRBD1. The CDR3 has 16 amino acids. Trimming removed 5 bases from V and 1 base from J; junction bases left unmatched: 9. Germline V gene sequence: CDR1 MNHEY, CDR2 SMNVEV (reference sequence).

V is TRBV7-2 and J is TRBJ1-2; the match to TRBD1 covers 9 bases. Germline V gives CDR1 SGHTA, CDR2 FQGNSA. This CDR3 region has 14 residues. V shed 5 bases and J 6 bases; nucleotides not matched to a gene: 7. CDR3: CASSPRTGENGYTF. The CDR3 bases are TGTGCCAGCAGCCCCCGGACAGGGGAGAATGGCTACACCTTC.

The table lists this clone with a count of one. This chain joins TRBV5-4 and TRBJ2-5; TRBD2 might be the D (6 bases). This CDR3 spans 14 amino acids. Germline CDR1 reads SGHNT; CDR2 reads YYREEE (reference sequence). The ends were cut back, 3 bases at V and 2 bases at J, with 11 bases in the middle. The CDR3 sequence is CASSSGTVQETQYF. The CDR3 DNA sequence: TGTGCCAGCAGCTCAGGGACTGTACAAGAGACCCAGTACTTC.

The J gene is TRBJ2-7, the V gene TRBV14, with 7 nucleotides matching TRBD1. Germline V gives CDR1 SGHDN, CDR2 FVKESK. This CDR3 has 15 amino acids. Germline trimming cut 4 bases from V and 1 base from J; bases unmatched to any gene: 7. The CDR3 DNA sequence: TGTGCCAGCAGCCTTGCCCCGGGACAGTCCTACGAGCAGTACTTC. This codes for CASSLAPGQSYEQYF.

Turning to this clone: Other DNA sequences in the same sample also yield this CDR3. The chain links TRBV14 to TRBJ1-1; D gene uncertain. CDR1 and CDR2 (germline): SGHDN, FVKESK. Trimming removed 1 base at V and 6 bases at J, with 9 bases between. The length of the CDR3 is 13 residues. Written as DNA, the CDR3 is TGTGCCAGCAGCCAAGGAGGTCTGGCTGAAGCTTTCTTT. This gives the protein CASSQGGLAEAFF.

This chain connects TRBV29-1 to TRBJ1-4; 9 nucleotides align to TRBD1. The CDR3 extends over 16 amino acids. Unmatched junction bases numbered 13, after V lost 6 bases and J lost 5 bases. Germline V gene lookup returns CDR1 SQVTM and CDR2 ANQGSEA. Written as DNA, the CDR3 is TGCAGCGTCGGACAGGGGACTCCGGGCATCAATGAAAAACTGTTTTTT. It is translated as CSVGQGTPGINEKLFF.

This clone was counted a single time. V is TRBV10-3 and J is TRBJ1-1, with 7 positions matching TRBD1. CDR1 and CDR2 (germline): ENHRY, SYGVKD. Germline trimming cut 7 bases from V and 2 bases from J; bases unmatched to any gene: 4. The CDR3 has 13 residues. For the CDR3, the DNA is TGTGCCATCAAGGGGACAGAAAACACTGAAGCTTTCTTT. Encoded protein: CAIKGTENTEAFF.

The CDR3 here is CASSQDTQREVYEQYF. The CDR3 nucleotides are TGCGCCAGCAGCCAAGATACGCAGCGGGAGGTATACGAGCAGTACTTC. V and J are TRBV4-3 and TRBJ2-7, with 9 bases that match TRBD2. Germline-derived CDR1 and CDR2 are LGHNA and YSLEER. V was clipped by 0 bases and J by 4 bases; unmatched bases: 7. The CDR3 spans 16 residues.

The rearrangement links TRBV7-2 to TRBJ2-3; 8 bases line up with TRBD1. With V trimmed by 8 bases and J by 4 bases, 8 bases remained unmatched. The CDR3 is made up of 14 amino acids. Germline lookup yields CDR1 SGHTA and CDR2 FQGNSA. The CDR3 DNA sequence: TGTGCCAGCGGACCCGACAGGGGCTCAGATACGCAGTATTTT. This gives the protein CASGPDRGSDTQYF.

The chain links TRBV5-1 to TRBJ1-1, with D uncertain. The CDR3 totals 13 residues. CDR1 SGHRS and CDR2 YFSETQ come from the germline V gene. With 1 base removed from V and 4 bases from J, the gap between germline ends came to 8 bases. Here the CDR3 reads CASSLQEGTEAFF. CDR3 bases: TGCGCCAGCAGCTTGCAAGAGGGCACTGAAGCTTTCTTT.

The chain combines TRBV28 with TRBJ1-1; D possibly corresponds to TRBD1 (5 bases). This CDR3 region has 12 residues. The germline gives CDR1 MDHEN, CDR2 SYDVKM. Trimming took off 6 bases at V and 3 bases at J, with 8 bases between the two ends. The DNA for the CDR3 is TGTGCCAGCAGCCTGACAGACACTGAAGCTTTCTTT. Amino acids: CASSLTDTEAFF.